These 23 T cell receptor beta chains originate from one sample sequenced in a study of identical twins. TCRdb passed the 5' RACE reads through MiXCR, listing each CDR3 protein once. The sample carries 650,000 to 800,000 distinct CDR3 sequences, 8.5% to 9.5% recorded once. These data were also filed under a second study, of yellow fever vaccine responses in identical twins.

Sample: PBMCs. These receptors all come from a woman between 18 and 30 years old in good health.

This clonotype was counted only a few times. This chain connects TRBV11-1 to TRBJ2-6; TRBD1 aligns across 7 bases. The CDR3 is made up of 19 amino acids. Germline V lookup: CDR1 SGHAT, CDR2 FQDESV (reference sequence). V shed 4 bases and J 0 bases; nucleotides not matched to a gene: 12. The CDR3 spells CASSSNDRDRLSGANVLTF. The CDR3 DNA follows: TGTGCCAGCAGCTCGAATGACAGGGACCGTCTCTCTGGGGCCAACGTCCTGACTTTC.

The chain joins TRBV20-1 to TRBJ2-7, with D perhaps TRBD1 (6 bases). V was pared by 0 bases and J by 7 bases, with 19 bases between. The CDR3 loop spans 15 amino acids. The germline V gene encodes CDR1 DFQATT and CDR2 SNEGSKA (reference sequence). CDR3 residues: CSAREAEQGNWEQYF. In nucleotides, the CDR3 is TGCAGTGCTAGAGAAGCGGAACAGGGAAATTGGGAGCAGTACTTC.

The V call is TRBV11-2, the J call TRBJ2-1, with 8 bases lining up with TRBD2. CDR1 and CDR2 (germline): SGHAT, FQNNGV. V shed 5 bases and J 0 bases; nucleotides not matched to a gene: 6. The CDR3 loop spans 16 amino acids. As DNA, the CDR3 is TGTGCCAGCAGCAATAGCGGGAAGGTCTCCTACAATGAGCAGTTCTTC. Protein sequence: CASSNSGKVSYNEQFF. The full variable domain, completed using reference TRBV11-2 and TRBJ2-1, is EAGVAQSPRYKIIEKRQSVAFWCNPISGHATLYWYQQILGQGPKLLIQFQNNGVVDDSQLPKDRFSAERLKGVDSTLKIQPAKLEDSAVYLCASSNSGKVSYNEQFFGPGTRLTVL.

Many counts were recorded for this clonotype. The gene calls are TRBV6-5 and TRBJ1-1; weak D call: TRBD1 (5 bases). Germline loops: CDR1 MNHEY, CDR2 SVGAGI. V lost 0 bases, J lost 5 bases, and 10 bases lay in between. The CDR3 is 14 residues long. CDR3: CASSYSTRATEAFF. The CDR3 DNA sequence: TGTGCCAGCAGTTACTCGACCAGGGCAACTGAAGCTTTCTTT.

Only a few counts were recorded for this clonotype. The junction departs from germline at one end; a sequencing error may be responsible. The genes are TRBV25-1 and TRBJ2-3; 7 nucleotides match TRBD1. CDR3 length equals 14 residues. Germline assignment: CDR1 MGHDK and CDR2 SYGVNS. CDR3 in DNA: TGTGCCAGCAGTGAATGGGACAGCAGAGATACGCAGTATTTT. It is translated as CASSEWDSRDTQYF.

This clonotype was counted between two and nine times. The rearrangement links TRBV3-1 to TRBJ2-7; 11 bases map to TRBD1. Germline trimming cut 3 bases from V and 2 bases from J; bases unmatched to any gene: 12. This CDR3 region has 18 residues. Looked up from germline, CDR1 is LGHDT and CDR2 is YNNKEL (reference sequence). The CDR3 loop reads CASSHRSGQGAATYEQYF. In nucleotides, the CDR3 is TGTGCCAGCAGCCACCGGTCCGGACAGGGGGCAGCTACCTACGAGCAGTACTTC.

A few counts support this clonotype. V gene TRBV20-1 combines with J gene TRBJ2-2, with 8 nucleotides matching TRBD2. Germline CDR1 reads DFQATT; CDR2 reads SNEGSKA (reference sequence). The length of the CDR3 is 14 residues. Losses at the gene ends were 2 bases for V and 6 bases for J; bases not matched to a gene: 5. CDR3 bases: TGCAGTGCTAGACCTGGGACTAGATCCGGGGAGCTGTTTTTT. Encoded protein: CSARPGTRSGELFF.

The chain uses TRBV12-3 or TRBV12-4 and TRBJ2-6; D is unresolved. Trimming stripped 10 bases from V and 0 bases from J, with 19 bases between. This CDR3 spans 17 amino acids. The CDR3 DNA follows: TGTGCCACCCCTGGGATGACGGGCCGCTCTGGGGCCAACGTCCTGACTTTC. It is translated as CATPGMTGRSGANVLTF.

V and J are TRBV27 and TRBJ1-4, with TRBD1 as a possible D gene (5 bases). The V end was cut by 0 bases, the J end by 8 bases, with 7 bases between. Germline lookup yields CDR1 MNHEY and CDR2 SMNVEV (reference sequence). The CDR3 is 13 residues long. Written as DNA, the CDR3 is TGTGCCAGCAGTTTATCCAGGGACGAAAAACTGTTTTTT. Protein: CASSLSRDEKLFF.

This clonotype was seen many times. The chain combines TRBV12-3 or TRBV12-4 with TRBJ2-5, with D hard to call. This CDR3 is built from 16 residues. Deletions cut 0 bases from V and 0 bases from J, with 11 bases between. CDR3 in DNA: TGTGCCAGCAGTTTAGCCTCCATAACTAACCAAGAGACCCAGTACTTC. Its translation: CASSLASITNQETQYF.

This clonotype was seen more than once but under ten times. V and J are TRBV6-5 and TRBJ2-2; D is possibly TRBD2 (6 bases). The germline V gene encodes CDR1 MNHEY and CDR2 SVGAGI. The CDR3 length is 15 residues. Trimming removed 4 bases at V and 7 bases at J, with 16 bases between. CDR3 bases: TGTGCCAGCAGTTGGCGGGAAGTTTTTGGCGGGGAGCTGTTTTTT. This codes for CASSWREVFGGELFF.

CDR3 loop: CASSSPDRERETQYF. The CDR3 region has the DNA TGTGCCAGCAGCTCCCCGGACAGGGAAAGAGAGACCCAGTACTTC. The gene calls are TRBV7-9 and TRBJ2-5; 8 nucleotides align to TRBD1. The CDR3 sequence is 15 residues long. J lost 4 bases, V lost 4 bases, and 8 bases had no gene match. The germline gives CDR1 SEHNR, CDR2 FQNEAQ (reference sequence).

V usage is TRBV7-2 and J usage is TRBJ2-1; 7 bases are shared with TRBD2. The V and J ends lost 1 base and 7 bases, in that order; junction bases with no gene match: 7. Germline V gives CDR1 SGHTA, CDR2 FQGNSA. This CDR3 has 15 residues. The CDR3 spells CASSLEGAGKNEQFF. The DNA of the CDR3 is TGTGCCAGCAGCTTAGAAGGAGCGGGAAAGAATGAGCAGTTCTTC.

The chain couples TRBV14 to TRBJ2-4; perhaps TRBD1 as D (5 bases). Germline assignment: CDR1 SGHDN and CDR2 FVKESK. The V end lost 4 bases, the J end lost 6 bases, and 10 bases lay between the germline ends. The CDR3 extends over 13 amino acids. CDR3 region: CASSLPDRNIQYF. Written as DNA, the CDR3 is TGTGCCAGCAGCCTTCCTGACAGAAACATTCAGTACTTC.

This clonotype was observed many times. The J gene is TRBJ2-5, the V gene TRBV4-3, with a weak D call TRBD1 (6 bases). The CDR3 totals 15 residues. Deletions cut 0 bases from V and 1 base from J, with 9 bases between. The germline V gene has CDR1 LGHNA and CDR2 YSLEER. The CDR3 nucleotides are TGCGCCAGCAGCCAAGAAGGGGGACCCCAAGAGACCCAGTACTTC. Its translation: CASSQEGGPQETQYF.

This clonotype was counted a few times. The V gene is TRBV7-9, the J gene TRBJ1-1; the match to TRBD1 covers 9 bases. The CDR3 runs to 14 residues. V dropped 5 bases and J dropped 6; count of bases not matched to a gene: 7. The germline CDR1 and CDR2 sequences are SEHNR and FQNEAQ (reference sequence). This CDR3 is CASSLRDREAEAFF. The CDR3 DNA follows: TGTGCCAGCAGCCTAAGGGACAGGGAAGCTGAAGCTTTCTTT.

This clonotype occurred many times. V gene TRBV9 combines with J gene TRBJ2-7; D is unresolved. V lost 0 bases, J lost 0 bases, and 10 bases lay in between. The germline V gene has CDR1 SGDLS and CDR2 YYNGEE. This CDR3 contains 15 residues. CDR3 in DNA: TGTGCCAGCAGCGTAGACAGCTCTAGCTCCTACGAGCAGTACTTC. It yields the protein CASSVDSSSSYEQYF.

This clonotype was found many times. This chain links TRBV5-1 with TRBJ2-4; 8 bases agree with TRBD1. CDR1 is SGHRS, CDR2 YFSETQ, per germline. J was trimmed by 2 bases and V by 7 bases; bases with no gene match: 20. The CDR3 is 19 amino acids. The CDR3 reads CASALIPSDQGAPKNIQYF. CDR3 in DNA: TGCGCCAGCGCCTTAATCCCTTCAGATCAGGGGGCGCCCAAAAACATTCAGTACTTC.

This clonotype was observed a few times. The chain couples TRBV7-2 to TRBJ2-3, with 7 bases aligning to TRBD2. The trim removed 6 bases at V and 3 bases at J, leaving 12 bases unmatched. Looked up from germline, CDR1 is SGHTA and CDR2 is FQGNSA. CDR3 length equals 16 residues. Written as DNA, the CDR3 is TGTGCCAGCAGTTCAGGGTTTTGGGGGGGGACAGATACGCAGTATTTT. Translation gives CASSSGFWGGTDTQYF.

The chain is built from TRBV6-5 and TRBJ2-5; 10 bases map to TRBD2. The CDR3 contains 16 residues. Trimming cost V 3 bases and J 5 bases; bases outside gene matches: 9. Germline V gene data show CDR1 as MNHEY and CDR2 as SVGAGI. The CDR3 protein is CASSYMLAGVRETQYF. The CDR3 DNA follows: TGTGCCAGCAGTTATATGCTAGCGGGAGTTCGCGAGACCCAGTACTTC.

This clonotype appeared a few times. The genes are TRBV5-1 and TRBJ2-7; 8 bases match TRBD1. Germline assignment: CDR1 SGHRS and CDR2 YFSETQ. This CDR3 spans 15 amino acids. V lost 1 base and J lost 2; bases outside the gene matches: 5. CDR3 loop: CASSLNGQGAYEQYF. CDR3 DNA sequence: TGCGCCAGCAGCTTGAATGGACAGGGAGCCTACGAGCAGTACTTC. The full variable domain, rest sourced from reference TRBV5-1 and TRBJ2-7, is KAGVTQTPRYLIKTRGQQVTLSCSPISGHRSVSWYQQTPGQGLQFLFEYFSETQRNKGNFPGRFSGRQFSNSRSEMNVSTLELGDSALYLCASSLNGQGAYEQYFGPGTRLTVT.

This clonotype was seen repeatedly, ten times or more. The chain combines TRBV7-9 with TRBJ1-6, with D hard to call. CDR3 length equals 12 residues. V shed 2 bases and J shed 10 bases, with 6 bases lying between them. Germline-derived CDR1 and CDR2 are SEHNR and FQNEAQ (reference sequence). The CDR3, as DNA: TGTGCCAGCAGCTTAAACCACTCACCCCTCCACTTT. Its protein product is CASSLNHSPLHF.

V is TRBV18 and J is TRBJ2-7; 7 bases match TRBD1. The CDR3 has 15 amino acids. Per the germline V gene, CDR1 is KGHSH and CDR2 is LQKENI. With 2 bases clipped from V and 2 bases from J, the junction kept 6 bases outside the gene matches. In DNA form, the CDR3 reads TGTGCCAGCTCACCAAAGGGGGCTTACGCCTACGAGCAGTACTTC. Encoded protein: CASSPKGAYAYEQYF.